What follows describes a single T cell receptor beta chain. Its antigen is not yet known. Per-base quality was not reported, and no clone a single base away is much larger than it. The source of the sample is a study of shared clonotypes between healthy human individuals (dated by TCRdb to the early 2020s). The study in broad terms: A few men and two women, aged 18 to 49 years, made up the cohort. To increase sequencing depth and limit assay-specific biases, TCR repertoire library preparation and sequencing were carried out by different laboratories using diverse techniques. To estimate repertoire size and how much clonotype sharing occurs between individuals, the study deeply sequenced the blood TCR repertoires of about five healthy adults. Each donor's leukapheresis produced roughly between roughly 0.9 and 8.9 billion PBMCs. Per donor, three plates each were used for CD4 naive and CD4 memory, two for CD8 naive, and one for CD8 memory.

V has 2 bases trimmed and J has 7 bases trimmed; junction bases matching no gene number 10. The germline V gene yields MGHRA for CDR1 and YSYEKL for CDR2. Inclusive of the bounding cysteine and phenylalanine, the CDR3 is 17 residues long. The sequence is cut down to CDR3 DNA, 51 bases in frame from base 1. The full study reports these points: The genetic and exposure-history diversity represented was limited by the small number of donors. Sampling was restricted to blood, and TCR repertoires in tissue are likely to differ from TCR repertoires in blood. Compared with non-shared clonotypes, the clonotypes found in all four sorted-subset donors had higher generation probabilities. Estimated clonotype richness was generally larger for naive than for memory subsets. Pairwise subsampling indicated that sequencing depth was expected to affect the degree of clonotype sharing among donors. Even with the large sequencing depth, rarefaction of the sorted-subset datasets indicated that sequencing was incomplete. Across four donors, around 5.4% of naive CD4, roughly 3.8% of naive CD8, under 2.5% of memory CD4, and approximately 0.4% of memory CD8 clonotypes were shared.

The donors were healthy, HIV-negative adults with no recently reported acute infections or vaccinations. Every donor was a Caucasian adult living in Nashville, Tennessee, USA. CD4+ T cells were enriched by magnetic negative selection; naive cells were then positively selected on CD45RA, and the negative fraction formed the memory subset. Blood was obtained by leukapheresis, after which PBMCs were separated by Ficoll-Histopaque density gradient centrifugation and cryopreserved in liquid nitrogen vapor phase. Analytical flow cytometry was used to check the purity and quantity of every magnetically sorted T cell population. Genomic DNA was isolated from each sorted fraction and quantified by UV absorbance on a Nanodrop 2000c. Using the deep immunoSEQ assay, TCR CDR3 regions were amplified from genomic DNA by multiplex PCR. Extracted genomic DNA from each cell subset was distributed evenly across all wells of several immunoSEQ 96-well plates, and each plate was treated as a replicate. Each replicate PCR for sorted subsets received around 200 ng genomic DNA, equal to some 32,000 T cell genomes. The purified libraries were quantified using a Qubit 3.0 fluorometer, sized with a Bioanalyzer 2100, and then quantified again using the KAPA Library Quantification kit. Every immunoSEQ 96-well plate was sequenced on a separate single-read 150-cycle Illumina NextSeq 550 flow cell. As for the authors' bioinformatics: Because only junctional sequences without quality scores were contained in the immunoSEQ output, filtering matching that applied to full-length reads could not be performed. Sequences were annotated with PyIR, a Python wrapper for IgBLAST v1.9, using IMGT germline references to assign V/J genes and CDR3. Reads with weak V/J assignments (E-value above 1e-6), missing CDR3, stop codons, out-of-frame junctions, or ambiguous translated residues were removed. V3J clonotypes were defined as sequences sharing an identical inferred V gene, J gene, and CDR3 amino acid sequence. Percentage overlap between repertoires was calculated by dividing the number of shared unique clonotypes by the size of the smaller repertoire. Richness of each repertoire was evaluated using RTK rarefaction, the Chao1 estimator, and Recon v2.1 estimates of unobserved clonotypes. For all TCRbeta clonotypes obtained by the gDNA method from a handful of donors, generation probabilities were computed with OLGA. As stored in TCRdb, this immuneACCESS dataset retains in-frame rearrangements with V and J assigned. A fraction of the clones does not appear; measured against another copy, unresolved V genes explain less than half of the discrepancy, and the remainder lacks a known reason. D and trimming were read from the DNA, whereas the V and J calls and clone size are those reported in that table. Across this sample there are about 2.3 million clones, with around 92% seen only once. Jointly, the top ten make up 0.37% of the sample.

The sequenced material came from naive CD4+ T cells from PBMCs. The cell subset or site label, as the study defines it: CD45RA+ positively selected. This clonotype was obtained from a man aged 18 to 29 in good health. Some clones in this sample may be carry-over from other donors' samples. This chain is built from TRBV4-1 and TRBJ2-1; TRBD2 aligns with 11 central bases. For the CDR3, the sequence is CASSQPTSGGFRNEQFF. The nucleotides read TGCGCCAGCAGCCAACCCACTAGCGGGGGTTTCCGGAATGAGCAGTTCTTC.